Listed here is a single T cell receptor beta chain. The antigen this receptor binds is unknown. Nothing much larger sits one base from this clone, and base qualities are not available. The sample belongs to a study of CD8 T cells in ankylosing spondylitis (dated by TCRdb to about 2017). General notes on the study: The study profiled T cell receptor beta repertoires in healthy donors and ankylosing spondylitis patients to find disease-linked TCR variants. The whole study cohort included over 85 healthy donors and over 20 ankylosing spondylitis patients. Peripheral blood samples were taken, and synovial fluid was additionally collected from ankylosing spondylitis patients.

The listed sequencing device is Illumina HiSeq 2500. Quantitative 5'-RACE with molecular barcodes was the method used to prepare the TCR beta libraries. In the authors' own workflow: To identify disease-linked TCR variants, a new computational method was used, one built on a probabilistic model of VDJ rearrangement. TCRdb passed the public sequencing reads through fastp at Q25 and MiXCR, retaining productive beta sequences. Duplicate CDR3 protein sequences are folded into a single record with the most common DNA and genes. TCRdb, not the authors, supplied the V and J calls. The sample includes roughly 220,000 distinct CDR3 sequences, with roughly a tenth observed a single time. Together, the top ten hold approximately 20% of the sample. Points the paper makes about the study in general: Significant enrichment of the disease-linked clones was reported in matched synovial fluid samples from ankylosing spondylitis patients. A TCR beta motif made up of several highly homologous amino acid variants appeared to be characteristic of blood from ankylosing spondylitis patients. In peripheral blood, the disease-linked clones were found at relatively low frequencies and had a CD8+ phenotype. Some TCR beta motif variants had previously been reported in synovial fluid and blood of reactive arthritis patients, which suggested common disease-initiation mechanisms.

Deletion took 2 bases off V and 3 bases off J, with a span of 4 bases between the germline ends. CDR1 ENHRY and CDR2 SYGVKD were looked up in the germline V gene. CDR3 length: 12 amino acids, cysteine to phenylalanine. CDR3 DNA is the only sequence kept; it has 36 bases, read in frame from the first base. The receptor comes from a male donor with ankylosing spondylitis or in good health (not recorded which). Sample: blood, either unsorted or a sorted T cell fraction (not recorded which). The rearrangement joined TRBV10-3 to TRBJ2-5, with the identity of the D gene unclear. The sequenced DNA: TGTGCCATCAGTGAGCGTAAAGAGACCCAGTACTTC. Its translation reads: CAISERKETQYF.